These T cell receptor beta chains were read from a single sample in a study of OX40 agonist ivuxolimab in advanced cancers. Here immunoSEQ multiplex PCR was the method, and the copy in TCRdb shows in-frame clones only, minus some. This sample yields 50,000 to 75,000 clones, of which 80% to 90% are seen a single time; over 0.35% belongs to the top ten. Sequenced material: CD4+ or CD8+ T cells sorted from blood, taken in a trial of the OX40 agonist ivuxolimab. The receptors come from an adult with an advanced solid tumor such as melanoma, head and neck, liver or kidney cancer. The CDR3 runs from the conserved cysteine through the conserved F or W. A D gene is named only where the DNA matches it firmly. Clone size, where shown, is once, few, many, or a class for clones that have expanded.

abundance: .; j_gene: TRBJ2-1; v_gene: TRBV10-3; d_gene: TRBD2; CDR3nt: TGTGCCATCAGTGAACTAGCGGGGAGCTCCTACAATGAGCAGTTCTTC; CDR3aa: CAISELAGSSYNEQFF
abundance: .; j_gene: TRBJ1-2; v_gene: TRBV29-1; d_gene: TRBD1; CDR3nt: TGCAGCGTTGTGGTGGGACAGGGGGCCCTACCAAACTATGGCTACACCTTC; CDR3aa: CSVVVGQGALPNYGYTF
abundance: .; j_gene: TRBJ2-1; v_gene: TRBV7-9; d_gene: TRBD2; CDR3nt: TGTGCCAGCAGCTTAGGAGCCGGGACTACGGCCAATGAGCAGTTCTTC; CDR3aa: CASSLGAGTTANEQFF
abundance: .; j_gene: TRBJ1-6; v_gene: TRBV2; d_gene: .; CDR3nt: TGTGCCAGCAGTGAAGGCGGGGATTATTCACCCCTCCACTTT; CDR3aa: CASSEGGDYSPLHF
abundance: .; j_gene: TRBJ2-7; v_gene: TRBV29-1; d_gene: TRBD2; CDR3nt: TGCAGCGTTGTTCCCCTAGCGGGCTACTACGAGCAGTACTTC; CDR3aa: CSVVPLAGYYEQYF
abundance: few; j_gene: TRBJ1-3; v_gene: TRBV2; d_gene: .; CDR3nt: TGTGCCAGCAGTGGCCAGAGTATCTCTGGAAACACCATATATTTT; CDR3aa: CASSGQSISGNTIYF
abundance: .; j_gene: TRBJ2-5; v_gene: TRBV30; d_gene: TRBD2; CDR3nt: TGTGCCTGGACCATAGCGGGCCCCCAAGAGACCCAGTACTTC; CDR3aa: CAWTIAGPQETQYF
abundance: once; j_gene: TRBJ2-7; v_gene: TRBV29-1; d_gene: TRBD2; CDR3nt: TGCAGCGTTGCGGAGGGCGGGGGGGCCAGGGAGCAGTACTTC; CDR3aa: CSVAEGGGAREQYF
abundance: .; j_gene: TRBJ2-2; v_gene: TRBV6-7; d_gene: TRBD2; CDR3nt: TGTGCCAGCAGTTACAAGGGCGGGGGGGCCCCGAACACCGGGGAGCTGTTTTTT; CDR3aa: CASSYKGGGAPNTGELFF
abundance: .; j_gene: TRBJ2-3; v_gene: TRBV11-2; d_gene: .; CDR3nt: TGTGCCAGCAGCTTATACGGGGCCCCTGATACGCAGTATTTT; CDR3aa: CASSLYGAPDTQYF
abundance: .; j_gene: TRBJ1-2; v_gene: TRBV14; d_gene: TRBD1; CDR3nt: TGTGCCAGCAGCCACCTGACAGGGTCCTCTAACTATGGCTACACCTTC; CDR3aa: CASSHLTGSSNYGYTF
abundance: .; j_gene: TRBJ2-3; v_gene: TRBV6-1; d_gene: .; CDR3nt: TGTGCCAGCAGTGATGTAGGCGATACGCAGTATTTT; CDR3aa: CASSDVGDTQYF
abundance: .; j_gene: TRBJ2-5; v_gene: TRBV7-9; d_gene: .; CDR3nt: TGTGCCAGCAGCTTTGGGACATCACAAGAGACCCAGTACTTC; CDR3aa: CASSFGTSQETQYF
abundance: .; j_gene: TRBJ2-5; v_gene: TRBV7-7; d_gene: .; CDR3nt: TGTGCCAGCAGCCCCCCCCGTGGGGAGACCCAGTACTTC; CDR3aa: CASSPPRGETQYF
abundance: .; j_gene: TRBJ2-4; v_gene: TRBV18; d_gene: .; CDR3nt: TGTGCCAGCTCACCACCGGGAGACATTCAGTACTTC; CDR3aa: CASSPPGDIQYF